These 13 T cell receptor beta chains were all obtained from the same sample, sequenced in a study of long-term antiretroviral therapy in people with HIV. This was the immunoSEQ v3.0 assay at survey level. Sequencing used immunoSEQ multiplex PCR; TCRdb keeps in-frame clones, though not all of them. The sample has 20,000 to 25,000 clones, approximately 90% seen once; the top ten hold under 7.5%. Sequencing used unsorted PBMCs, obtained 1.8 years before starting antiretroviral therapy. All receptors come from a woman in her 30s with HIV.

The chain combines TRBV2 with TRBJ1-1; TRBD1 aligns across 7 bases. The CDR3 runs to 14 residues. Germline assignment: CDR1 SNHLY and CDR2 FYNNEI. The J segment lost 1 base and the V segment lost 5 bases, leaving 4 bases of the junction unmatched. The CDR3 region has the DNA TGTGCCAGCAGTCGAAGGACAGGGAACACTGAAGCTTTCTTT. It codes for CASSRRTGNTEAFF.

The chain couples TRBV6-5 to TRBJ1-3, with D perhaps TRBD1 (6 bases). Germline loops: CDR1 MNHEY, CDR2 SVGAGI. Trimming removed 6 bases at V and 7 bases at J, with 16 bases between. CDR3 length: 14 amino acids. The CDR3 protein is CASSEGGRSNTIYF. In DNA form, the CDR3 reads TGTGCCAGCAGCGAGGGGGGTAGGAGTAACACCATATATTTT.

The rearrangement uses TRBV6-5 and TRBJ1-1; 7 bases line up with TRBD1. Germline V gene sequence: CDR1 MNHEY, CDR2 SVGAGI. The CDR3 extends over 14 amino acids. V trimming: 2 bases; J trimming: 6 bases; junction bases outside the gene matches: 6. CDR3 DNA: TGTGCCAGCAGTTACGGAGGGGGCCTCGCTGAAGCTTTCTTT. Translating gives CASSYGGGLAEAFF.

The chain employs TRBV30 and TRBJ2-2; D not certain. The CDR3 runs 14 residues. V was shortened by 3 bases and J by 0 bases, with 8 bases between the two germline ends. Germline CDR1 and CDR2: GTSNPN and SVGIG (reference sequence). The CDR3: CAWSRQANTGELFF. CDR3 nucleotide sequence: TGTGCCTGGAGCCGGCAGGCGAACACCGGGGAGCTGTTTTTT.

The rearrangement uses TRBV6-1 and TRBJ2-1; D unresolved. This CDR3 has 16 amino acids. Trimming removed 3 bases from V and 1 base from J, with 13 bases in between. Germline values: CDR1 MNHNS, CDR2 SASEGT. The CDR3: CASSEVNRRSYNEQFF. CDR3 coding DNA: TGTGCCAGCAGTGAGGTGAACCGACGGTCCTACAATGAGCAGTTCTTC.

The chain carries TRBV2 and TRBJ2-6; D is unclear. Germline values: CDR1 SNHLY, CDR2 FYNNEI. The CDR3 runs to 14 residues. Trimming shortened V by 6 bases and J by 2 bases, and 8 bases separated the two germline ends. CDR3: CASRAETGANVLTF. In DNA form, the CDR3 reads TGTGCCAGCAGGGCAGAGACTGGGGCCAACGTCCTGACTTTC. Looking up the rest from reference TRBV2 and TRBJ2-6 gives the full variable domain: EPEVTQTPSHQVTQMGQEVILRCVPISNHLYFYWYRQILGQKVEFLVSFYNNEISEKSEIFDDQFSVERPDGSNFTLKIRSTKLEDSAMYFCASRAETGANVLTFGAGSRLTVL.

V usage is TRBV2 and J usage is TRBJ1-3, with 7 positions matching TRBD1. This CDR3 has 14 amino acids. Germline lookup yields CDR1 SNHLY and CDR2 FYNNEI. V was clipped by 6 bases and J by 0 bases; unmatched bases: 2. The CDR3 is CASRGTASGNTIYF. CDR3 DNA sequence: TGTGCCAGCAGGGGGACAGCCTCTGGAAACACCATATATTTT.

The V call is TRBV5-6, the J call TRBJ2-1; a weak D match, TRBD2 (6 bases). V lost 3 bases and J 5 bases, leaving 18 bases between the germline ends. CDR3 length equals 16 residues. Germline values: CDR1 SGHDT, CDR2 YYEEEE. CDR3 sequence reads: CASSSPGPGENNEQFF. In nucleotides, the CDR3 is TGTGCCAGCAGCTCACCGGGACCGGGAGAGAACAATGAGCAGTTCTTC.

V is TRBV19 and J is TRBJ1-1, with 9 bases fitting TRBD1. The V gene's germline CDR1 is LNHDA and CDR2 SQIVND (reference sequence). The junction had 5 bases not matched to a gene; V was cut back by 2 bases and J by 4 bases. The CDR3 sequence is 15 residues long. The CDR3 here is CASSIRDRVGTEAFF. As DNA, the CDR3 is TGTGCCAGTAGTATACGGGACAGGGTGGGCACTGAAGCTTTCTTT.

The chain joins TRBV10-3 to TRBJ2-1; 11 bases agree with TRBD2. Per germline, CDR1 ENHRY and CDR2 SYGVKD. CDR3 length: 15 residues. Trimming at V came to 5 bases and at J to 4 bases, leaving 4 bases not matched to a gene. Here the CDR3 reads CAISPSGGNYNEQFF. The DNA of the CDR3 is TGTGCCATCAGTCCTAGCGGGGGGAATTACAATGAGCAGTTCTTC.

This chain uses TRBV6-1 with TRBJ2-3, with TRBD1 matching 7 bases. The germline gives CDR1 MNHNS, CDR2 SASEGT. The V segment lost 5 bases and the J segment 2 bases; nucleotides outside the gene matches: 1. This CDR3 contains 13 residues. The DNA of the CDR3 is TGTGCCAGCAGTAGGGGGCCCACAGATACGCAGTATTTT. Encoded protein: CASSRGPTDTQYF.

This chain joins TRBV7-6 and TRBJ2-7; 8 bases fit TRBD2. V gave up 5 bases and J gave up 3 bases; unmatched junction bases: 27. The CDR3 covers 21 residues. The V gene's germline CDR1 is SGHVS and CDR2 FNYEAQ. In DNA, the CDR3 is TGTGCCAGCAGCACGACACGTCGCGCCAGCGGGGGTCAGGTTGGGAACTACGAGCAGTACGTC. Encoded protein: CASSTTRRASGGQVGNYEQYV.

The table lists this clone with a count of one. V is TRBV7-2 and J is TRBJ2-7; D uncertain. This CDR3 contains 13 residues. V was pared by 5 bases and J by 0 bases, with 8 bases between. Per germline, CDR1 SGHTA and CDR2 FQGNSA. CDR3 nucleotide sequence: TGTGCCAGCAGCCTACAGAGCTCCTACGAGCAGTACGTC. Amino acid sequence: CASSLQSSYEQYV.